These 10 T cell receptor beta chains were sequenced from one sample in a study of T cells in Graves' hyperthyroidism and ophthalmopathy. Template material for amplifying TCR beta CDR3 regions consisted of RNA transcripts. The primer set for the first-round RT-PCR of the TCR CDR3 was HTBI. TCRdb fed the multiplex PCR reads into MiXCR, producing one record per CDR3 protein. The profile shows hundreds of thousands of distinct CDR3 sequences, roughly a sixth of them singletons. The specimen sequenced was blood. The receptors were sampled from a woman aged 18 to 35 with Graves' ophthalmopathy.

CDR3 nucleotide sequence: TGTGCCAGCAGCGTAGAGGGGGCGTCTAATTCACCCCTCCACTTT. It specifies CASSVEGASNSPLHF. The J gene is TRBJ1-6, the V gene TRBV9; TRBD1 matches at 7 bases. The J segment lost 6 bases and the V segment lost 0 bases, leaving 3 bases of the junction unmatched. The germline CDR1 and CDR2 sequences are SGDLS and YYNGEE. The length of the CDR3 is 15 residues.

This rearrangement joins TRBV13 to TRBJ2-7; either TRBD1 or TRBD2 may fit D (5 bases each). V dropped 5 bases and J dropped 8 bases, with 13 bases sitting between them. The length of the CDR3 is 12 residues. The V gene's germline CDR1 is PRHDT and CDR2 FYEKMQ (reference sequence). CDR3 nucleotide sequence: TGTGCCAGCAGCCTCGAGGTGGGACAGCAGTACTTC. Translating it yields CASSLEVGQQYF.

This clonotype occurred a few times. The CDR3 sequence is CATSDLLNTGELFF. The CDR3 nucleotides read TGTGCCACCAGTGATTTGTTGAACACCGGGGAGCTGTTTTTT. This chain connects TRBV24-1 to TRBJ2-2; D is unresolved. This CDR3 has 14 amino acids. Germline V gives CDR1 KGHDR, CDR2 SFDVKD. The V end was cut by 0 bases, the J end by 1 base, with 2 bases between.

V is TRBV20-1 and J is TRBJ2-3; 10 nucleotides line up with TRBD2. This CDR3 comprises 18 residues. CDR1 is DFQATT, CDR2 SNEGSKA, per germline (reference sequence). J lost 4 bases, V lost 5 bases, and 18 bases had no gene match. The CDR3 coding sequence is TGCAGTGCTGGTCCCCCGGCTAGCGGGAGAGAAGGGTCAGATACGCAGTATTTT. This gives the protein CSAGPPASGREGSDTQYF.

This clonotype showed up just a few times. This chain uses TRBV13 with TRBJ2-3; D is ambiguous. The CDR3 loop spans 11 amino acids. Germline assignment: CDR1 PRHDT and CDR2 FYEKMQ (reference sequence). V shed 7 bases and J shed 8 bases, with 10 bases lying between them. The CDR3 here is CASNLLGTQYF. The CDR3 DNA sequence: TGTGCCAGCAACCTCCTCGGTACGCAGTATTTT.

This clonotype came up a few times. This sequence joins TRBV3-1 and TRBJ2-7, with D perhaps being TRBD1 or TRBD2 (5 bases each). This CDR3 contains 14 residues. Per the germline V gene, CDR1 is LGHDT and CDR2 is YNNKEL (reference sequence). With 5 bases removed from V and 2 bases from J, the gap between germline ends came to 13 bases. The DNA for the CDR3 is TGTGCCAGCAGCGGGGACCGCTGGGCCTACGAGCAGTACTTC. It yields the protein CASSGDRWAYEQYF.

This clonotype was found a few times. The J gene is TRBJ1-4, the V gene TRBV20-1, with 12 bases identical to TRBD1. The CDR3 runs to 20 residues. Per the germline V gene, CDR1 is DFQATT and CDR2 is SNEGSKA (reference sequence). Unmatched junction bases numbered 14, after V lost 0 bases and J lost 3 bases. CDR3 bases: TGCAGTGCTAGAGATCTAGGCGGGACAGGGGGCAAGCAGGCTAATGAAAAACTGTTTTTT. Translated: CSARDLGGTGGKQANEKLFF.

This clonotype was detected ten times or more. This chain connects TRBV28 to TRBJ1-2, with D hard to call. Trimming cost V 5 bases and J 4 bases, with 11 bases left between them. Germline lookup yields CDR1 MDHEN and CDR2 SYDVKM. The CDR3 is 13 residues long. The CDR3 sequence: CASSTPQSYGYTF. For the CDR3, the DNA is TGTGCCAGCAGTACCCCCCAGAGCTATGGCTACACCTTC.

The chain has TRBV5-1 and TRBJ1-3; D is perhaps TRBD1 (6 bases). The CDR3 has 15 residues. The V end lost 4 bases, the J end lost 0 bases, and 11 bases lay between the germline ends. The germline gives CDR1 SGHRS, CDR2 YFSETQ. CDR3 sequence reads: CASSRQGSSGNTIYF. In DNA, the CDR3 is TGCGCCAGCAGCCGCCAGGGGAGCTCTGGAAACACCATATATTTT.

V and J are TRBV24-1 and TRBJ2-3; possible D gene TRBD1, 5 bases. This CDR3 has 14 amino acids. CDR1 is KGHDR and CDR2 is SFDVKD in the germline V gene. V lost 2 bases, J lost 1 base, and 6 bases lay in between. The CDR3 spells CATSDSGRTDTQYF. As DNA, the CDR3 is TGTGCCACCAGTGATTCAGGGCGCACAGATACGCAGTATTTT.